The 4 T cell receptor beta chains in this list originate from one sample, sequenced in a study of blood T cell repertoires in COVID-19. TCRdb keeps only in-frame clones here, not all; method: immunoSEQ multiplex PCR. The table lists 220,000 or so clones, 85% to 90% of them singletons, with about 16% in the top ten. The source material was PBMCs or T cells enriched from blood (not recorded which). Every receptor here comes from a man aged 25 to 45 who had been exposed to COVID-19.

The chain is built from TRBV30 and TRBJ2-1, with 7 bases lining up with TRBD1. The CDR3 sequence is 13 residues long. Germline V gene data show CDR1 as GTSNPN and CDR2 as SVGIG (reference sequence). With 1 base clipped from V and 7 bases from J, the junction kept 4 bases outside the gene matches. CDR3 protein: CAWSGGRGNEQFF. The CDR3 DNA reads TGTGCCTGGAGTGGGGGCAGGGGGAATGAGCAGTTCTTC.

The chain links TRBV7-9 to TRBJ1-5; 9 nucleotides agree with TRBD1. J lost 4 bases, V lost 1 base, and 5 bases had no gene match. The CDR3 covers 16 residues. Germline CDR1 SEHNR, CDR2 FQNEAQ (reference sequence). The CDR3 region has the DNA TGTGCCAGCAGCTTAGGACAGGGGGTGGGGAATCAGCCCCAGCATTTT. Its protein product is CASSLGQGVGNQPQHF.

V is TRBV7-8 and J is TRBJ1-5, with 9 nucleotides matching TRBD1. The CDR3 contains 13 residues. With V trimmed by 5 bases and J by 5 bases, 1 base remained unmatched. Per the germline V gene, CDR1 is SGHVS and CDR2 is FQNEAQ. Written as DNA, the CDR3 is TGTGCCAGCAGCCGGACAGGGGATCAGCCCCAGCATTTT. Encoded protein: CASSRTGDQPQHF.

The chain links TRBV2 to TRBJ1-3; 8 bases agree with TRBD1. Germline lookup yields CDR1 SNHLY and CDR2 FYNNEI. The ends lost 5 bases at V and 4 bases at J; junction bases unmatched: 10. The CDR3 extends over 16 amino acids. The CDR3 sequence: CASSPSRTGLGNTIYF. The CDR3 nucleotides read TGTGCCAGCAGTCCCAGTCGGACAGGGTTGGGAAACACCATATATTTT.